This is a list of T cell receptor beta chains from one sample in a study of T cells in Graves' hyperthyroidism and ophthalmopathy. MiXCR, applied by TCRdb to the multiplex PCR reads, yields one record per CDR3 protein. Of approximately 700,000 distinct CDR3 sequences in the sample, about 17% are singletons; the top ten hold under 9.5%. Specimen: blood. These receptors were taken from a man between 18 and 29 years old with Graves' hyperthyroidism. The CDR3 runs from the conserved cysteine through the conserved F or W. The order of the fields is J gene, D gene, clone size, V gene, CDR3 DNA, CDR3 protein. The D gene is left open where the match is weak. Clone size is shown for a subset of rows, as once, few, many or a class of expanded clone.

TRBJ2-7,TRBD2,few,TRBV4-1,TGCGCCAGCAGCCAGAGTTCGGGACTAGCGGGAGTTGGCCACGAGCAGTACTTC,CASSQSSGLAGVGHEQYF
TRBJ2-1,NA,few,TRBV6-1,TGTGCCAGCAGTGAAGCTCCTCGGCCGCCCAGGAGACATTACAATGAGCAGTTCTTC,CASSEAPRPPRRHYNEQFF
TRBJ2-1,NA,few,TRBV4-2,TGTGCCAGCAGCCAACTTCTCCTAGCTGGGGATGAGCAGTTCTTC,CASSQLLLAGDEQFF
TRBJ2-1,TRBD2,few,TRBV6-2/TRBV6-3,TGTGCCAGCAGTTACTACCCTGGGAGCGGGGGCTCCTACAATGAGCAGTTCTTC,CASSYYPGSGGSYNEQFF
TRBJ1-2,TRBD1,NA,TRBV20-1,TGCAGTGCCAATCAGGGGGATGACTATGGCTACACCTTC,CSANQGDDYGYTF
TRBJ2-7,TRBD2,NA,TRBV7-9,TGTGCCAGCAGTTGGGTAGCGGGAGCAAACGAGCAGTACTTC,CASSWVAGANEQYF
TRBJ2-3,NA,few,TRBV6-5,TGTGCCAGCAGTCACTGGAGGGGGCGTAAAGATACGCAGTATTTT,CASSHWRGRKDTQYF
TRBJ2-1,NA,NA,TRBV10-3,TGTGCCATCAGCGATGTCCCGGGGAATGAGCAGTTCTTC,CAISDVPGNEQFF
TRBJ2-3,TRBD1,many,TRBV24-1,TGTGCCACCAGTGTGACAGGGTCATCAGATACGCAGTATTTT,CATSVTGSSDTQYF
TRBJ1-2,NA,few,TRBV7-3,TGTGCCAGCAGCCCGAGACTGGCGAGGCAAGGCTACACCTTC,CASSPRLARQGYTF
TRBJ2-1,TRBD2,NA,TRBV20-1,TGCAGTGTAACGGCTCTAGCGGGAGCAAAAGAGCAGTTCTTC,CSVTALAGAKEQFF
TRBJ1-1,NA,many,TRBV11-3,TGTGCCAGCAGCTTATCCCCGGGACTGACCCCGTTGCGCACTGAAGCTTTCTTT,CASSLSPGLTPLRTEAFF
TRBJ2-5,TRBD2,many,TRBV11-3,TGTGCCAGCAGCCGAGGACTAGCGGGGTTAGCCGAGACCCAGTACTTC,CASSRGLAGLAETQYF
TRBJ2-1,TRBD2,NA,TRBV28,TGTGCCAGCAGTCTGAACCGACTAGCGGGAGGGTACAATGAGCAGTTCTTC,CASSLNRLAGGYNEQFF
TRBJ1-3,NA,NA,TRBV5-1,TGCGCCAGCAGCTTCAACAGAGGAAACACCATATATTTT,CASSFNRGNTIYF
TRBJ2-7,TRBD2,many,TRBV18,TGTGCCAGCAGTCCTAGCGGGGTCTCCTACGAGCAGTACTTC,CASSPSGVSYEQYF
TRBJ2-1,NA,NA,TRBV27,TGTGCCAGCAGGGACGCCGGTTACAATGAGCAGTTCTTC,CASRDAGYNEQFF
TRBJ1-5,NA,NA,TRBV28,TGTGCCACCAGGGTACTTGTTCAGCCCCAGCATTTT,CATRVLVQPQHF
TRBJ2-3,NA,many,TRBV7-9,TGTGCCAGCAGCACGGGACCGAGGGGCACAGATACGCAGTATTTT,CASSTGPRGTDTQYF
TRBJ2-3,NA,few,TRBV5-1,TGCGCCAGCAGCTTGGAAGGGTATACGCAGTATTTT,CASSLEGYTQYF
TRBJ1-1,TRBD1,many,TRBV20-1,TGCAGTGCTGTTCCCCCGACAGGGAGGACTGAAGCTTTCTTT,CSAVPPTGRTEAFF
TRBJ2-7,TRBD2,NA,TRBV4-2,TGTGCCAGCAGCCAAGCCCACCTCTATGGGACTAGCGGGAGTATCGAGCAGTACTTC,CASSQAHLYGTSGSIEQYF
TRBJ2-7,TRBD2,few,TRBV12-3/TRBV12-4,TGTGCCAGCAGTTTTAGAAGACTAGCGGGGTCCTACGAGCAGTACTTC,CASSFRRLAGSYEQYF
TRBJ2-3,NA,many,TRBV7-8,TGTGCCAGCAGCTTACCCACAACGGCAGATACGCAGTATTTT,CASSLPTTADTQYF
TRBJ2-3,NA,many,TRBV5-5,TGTGCCAGCACCCCTGAGTATACAGATACGCAGTATTTT,CASTPEYTDTQYF
TRBJ2-7,NA,few,TRBV5-1,TGCGCCAGCAGCCCTCGGCCACCCGCCCTGATCAGGTCCTACGAGCAGTACTTC,CASSPRPPALIRSYEQYF
TRBJ2-3,NA,few,TRBV6-2/TRBV6-3,TGTGCCAGCAGTTACTGGGTAGGGGACTTGCCAATTACGCAGTATTTT,CASSYWVGDLPITQYF
TRBJ2-1,NA,few,TRBV28,TGTGCCAGCTATTCGTTAGCGGACCACAATGAGCAGTTCTTC,CASYSLADHNEQFF
TRBJ2-1,NA,many,TRBV3-1,TGTGCCAGCAGCCAAGAAGATTGGGGGACAAACTCCTACAATGAGCAGTTCTTC,CASSQEDWGTNSYNEQFF
TRBJ1-2,NA,NA,TRBV2,TGTGCCAGCAGTGAAAAGGTGGGGGGGTTGGATGGCTACACCTTC,CASSEKVGGLDGYTF
TRBJ2-1,NA,many,TRBV7-8,TGTGCCAGCAGCTTAGTGTTAGGGGGGAGGGGGTTCTACAATGAGCAGTTCTTC,CASSLVLGGRGFYNEQFF
TRBJ1-2,NA,many,TRBV7-8,TGTGCCAGCAGCGCGACGGGACGGATTAACTATGGCTACACCTTC,CASSATGRINYGYTF
TRBJ2-5,NA,few,TRBV5-1,TGCGCCAGCAGCTCGGGGTTCGGGGAAGGAGAGACCCAGTACTTC,CASSSGFGEGETQYF
TRBJ2-3,NA,NA,TRBV15,TGTGCCACCAGCAGTTATTCCAGGAGCGGGACAGATACGCAGTATTTT,CATSSYSRSGTDTQYF
TRBJ2-1,NA,many,TRBV6-5,TGTGCCAGCAGTTACTCAGGCCGAGGGGTTTGGGATGAGCAGTTCTTC,CASSYSGRGVWDEQFF
TRBJ2-7,NA,NA,TRBV28,TGTGCCGGCAGTTTAAACGTTCCGGGCACCTCCTACGAGCAGTACTTC,CAGSLNVPGTSYEQYF
TRBJ2-5,NA,few,TRBV5-6,TGTGCCAGCAGCTTGGCCCCGGGGGCGGGAGAGACCCAGTACTTC,CASSLAPGAGETQYF
TRBJ2-1,NA,NA,TRBV7-9,TGTGCCAGCAGCTTGTTAACCGGGGATGAGCAGTTCTTC,CASSLLTGDEQFF
TRBJ1-6,NA,NA,TRBV2,TGTGCCAGCAGTGCCTACACAGATGTTTCACCCCTCCACTTT,CASSAYTDVSPLHF
TRBJ1-1,NA,many,TRBV20-1,TGCAGTGCCGCACCGACGTACAGTTCAAACACTGAAGCTTTCTTT,CSAAPTYSSNTEAFF
TRBJ2-7,TRBD1,once,TRBV27,TGTGCCAGCGGGAGACTCGGACAGGGAAGGGAGCAGTACTTC,CASGRLGQGREQYF
TRBJ1-4,NA,few,TRBV2,TGTGCCAGCAGTCGGGGGGGGCAGGGTGAAAAACTGTTTTTT,CASSRGGQGEKLFF
TRBJ2-3,NA,few,TRBV30,TGTGCCTGGAGCTCTAGCCGGACAGATACGCAGTATTTT,CAWSSSRTDTQYF
TRBJ1-1,NA,few,TRBV12-3/TRBV12-4,TGTGCCAGCCGGTTGGGGCGGGCTGAAGCTTTCTTT,CASRLGRAEAFF
TRBJ2-1,NA,few,TRBV11-2,TGTGCCAGCAGCTTAGAGGGGCGGATTCAGCAGTTCTTC,CASSLEGRIQQFF
TRBJ2-3,NA,few,TRBV5-6,TGTGCCACCTCATACAGCCCTAGCACAGATACGCAGTATTTT,CATSYSPSTDTQYF
TRBJ2-2,NA,NA,TRBV28,TGTGCCAGCAGTTTGTTAGACAGAGTCTATGGCTACACCGGGGAGCTGTTTTTT,CASSLLDRVYGYTGELFF
TRBJ1-5,TRBD1,NA,TRBV2,TGTGCCAGCACCGGAGGACAGGGGGCCCACCAGCCCCAGCATTTT,CASTGGQGAHQPQHF
TRBJ2-1,NA,NA,TRBV10-3,TGTGCCATCAGTAAGACGCGACAGAAATTTAAGCAGTTCTTC,CAISKTRQKFKQFF
TRBJ2-7,NA,few,TRBV7-8,TGTGCCAGCAGCCCCCAGAGGTATATCGAGCAGTACTTC,CASSPQRYIEQYF